The next 32 T cell receptor beta chains were all read from a single sample in a study of T-cell memory formation after mild COVID-19. TCRdb ran MiXCR on the 5' RACE reads and lists one entry per CDR3 protein. Among about 190,000 distinct CDR3 sequences listed, 15% to 20% were seen once. Source material: PBMCs or a T cell subset sorted from them (not recorded which). These receptors came from an adult woman who had mild COVID-19 (a few samples of this study predate the infection). Cell type and time point are not known.

This clonotype has just a few counts. The V gene is TRBV4-3, the J gene TRBJ2-3; 11 bases map to TRBD2. V lost 1 base, J lost 4 bases, and 4 bases stayed unmatched. Germline lookup yields CDR1 LGHNA and CDR2 YSLEER. The CDR3 runs to 16 residues. The CDR3 nucleotides read TGCGCCAGCAGCCAAGTAGTTAGCGGGAGGGCAGATACGCAGTATTTT. It translates to CASSQVVSGRADTQYF.

This clonotype was found once. The CDR3 spells CSVEEWGGQGRNEQFF. The CDR3, as DNA: TGCAGCGTTGAAGAATGGGGAGGACAGGGGCGCAATGAGCAGTTCTTC. The chain uses TRBV29-1 and TRBJ2-1; 9 nucleotides align to TRBD1. Germline V gene data show CDR1 as SQVTM and CDR2 as ANQGSEA. V was pared by 0 bases and J by 6 bases, with 9 bases of the junction left unmatched. This CDR3 is built from 16 residues.

This clonotype was picked up a small number of times. V usage is TRBV29-1 and J usage is TRBJ1-2, with 12 bases lining up with TRBD1. The CDR3 totals 12 residues. V gave up 7 bases and J gave up 7 bases; unmatched junction bases: 4. Looked up from germline, CDR1 is SQVTM and CDR2 is ANQGSEA. In DNA form, the CDR3 reads TGCAGCGCAGGGACAGGGGGCTTTGGCTACACCTTC. Translated: CSAGTGGFGYTF.

This chain connects TRBV6-2 or TRBV6-3 to TRBJ2-7, with D possibly matching TRBD2 (5 bases). CDR3 length: 13 residues. Germline V lookup: CDR1 MNHEY, CDR2 SVGEGT. V was cut by 6 bases and J by 4 bases, with 13 bases left in between. DNA of the CDR3: TGTGCCAGCAGAAATATGGGAGCTTACGAGCAGTACTTC. This translates into CASRNMGAYEQYF.

This chain connects TRBV12-3 or TRBV12-4 to TRBJ1-6; 9 bases fit TRBD1. This CDR3 region has 13 residues. With V trimmed by 6 bases and J by 10 bases, 4 bases remained unmatched. CDR3 DNA sequence: TGTGCCAGCAGCAGGGACAGGGCGTCACCCCTCCACTTT. The encoded protein is CASSRDRASPLHF.

The chain uses TRBV5-4 and TRBJ2-5, with 11 bases matching TRBD2. Per the germline V gene, CDR1 is SGHNT and CDR2 is YYREEE (reference sequence). Trimming at V came to 0 bases and at J to 5 bases, leaving 6 bases not matched to a gene. CDR3 length: 16 amino acids. The CDR3 DNA sequence: TGTGCCAGCAGCTTGGCGGACAGGACTAGCGGGGAGACCCAGTACTTC. Residues: CASSLADRTSGETQYF.

The chain employs TRBV12-3 or TRBV12-4 and TRBJ2-4, with D perhaps assigned TRBD1 or TRBD2 (5 bases each). CDR3 length: 19 residues. V was shortened by 1 base and J by 7 bases, with 26 bases between the two germline ends. The chain's CDR3 is CASSLVGVPWDDRRNIQYF. The CDR3 nucleotides are TGTGCCAGCAGTTTAGTGGGAGTACCCTGGGACGATAGGAGGAACATTCAGTACTTC.

This clonotype was detected a few times. The chain employs TRBV25-1 and TRBJ1-1; 9 nucleotides match TRBD1. Unmatched junction bases numbered 2, after V lost 6 bases and J lost 0 bases. The germline V gene encodes CDR1 MGHDK and CDR2 SYGVNS. This CDR3 spans 14 amino acids. This chain's CDR3 is CASSRQGVNTEAFF. The CDR3 DNA follows: TGTGCCAGCAGCCGACAGGGGGTGAACACTGAAGCTTTCTTT.

This chain joins TRBV18 and TRBJ1-1; D ambiguous. CDR3 length equals 15 residues. CDR1 is KGHSH and CDR2 is LQKENI in the germline V gene. V was cut by 3 bases and J by 0 bases, with 11 bases left in between. The CDR3 loop is CASSPDITLNTEAFF. CDR3 nucleotides: TGTGCCAGCTCACCCGACATAACCTTGAACACTGAAGCTTTCTTT.

The gene calls are TRBV7-9 and TRBJ2-1; no reliable D call. The CDR3 has 13 residues. Trimming took off 1 base at V and 10 bases at J, with 11 bases between the two ends. CDR1 and CDR2 (germline): SEHNR, FQNEAQ (reference sequence). The CDR3 region is CASSLDQPREQFF. DNA for the CDR3: TGTGCCAGCAGCTTAGACCAGCCTCGGGAGCAGTTCTTC.

The genes are TRBV5-6 and TRBJ1-2, with a possible D match to TRBD1 (5 bases). The CDR3 contains 15 residues. V was cut by 0 bases and J by 4 bases, with 13 bases left in between. Germline lookup yields CDR1 SGHDT and CDR2 YYEEEE. The CDR3 DNA sequence: TGTGCCAGCAGCTTGGAAAAGGACGGGGCCTATGGCTACACCTTC. Translation: CASSLEKDGAYGYTF.

The rearrangement joins TRBV5-6 to TRBJ2-1; D is unclear. In germline, CDR1 is SGHDT, CDR2 YYEEEE. Trimming pared 0 bases from V and 4 bases from J, leaving 11 bases between. The CDR3 is 15 amino acids. The CDR3 is CASSLERKTYNEQFF. CDR3 in DNA: TGTGCCAGCAGCTTGGAACGGAAAACGTACAATGAGCAGTTCTTC.

This clonotype was counted at least ten times. The chain couples TRBV7-9 to TRBJ2-5, with a possible D match to TRBD2 (5 bases). CDR3 length equals 13 residues. CDR1 and CDR2 (germline): SEHNR, FQNEAQ (reference sequence). Trimming pared 3 bases from V and 5 bases from J, leaving 10 bases between. In DNA form, the CDR3 reads TGTGCCAGCAGCTTGAAGGGCGGGGAGACCCAGTACTTC. Translating it yields CASSLKGGETQYF.

The V call is TRBV4-2, the J call TRBJ1-5; no reliable D call. The germline gives CDR1 LGHNA, CDR2 YNFKEQ. This CDR3 is 16 amino acids long. The germline V and J ends were trimmed by 1 base and 0 bases, with 10 bases remaining between them. The CDR3 DNA reads as TGTGCCAGCAGCCAAGGGGCAGGAGTTAGCAATCAGCCCCAGCATTTT. It specifies CASSQGAGVSNQPQHF.

This clonotype was counted many times. The DNA for the CDR3 is TGCAGCGTTCTATCCGGGACAGGGGGATTAGATACGCAGTATTTT. Its translation is CSVLSGTGGLDTQYF. The genes are TRBV29-1 and TRBJ2-3, with 11 bases fitting TRBD1. The CDR3 consists of 15 residues. After removal of 5 bases from V and 5 bases from J, the junction contained 9 bases not matched to a gene. The V gene's germline CDR1 is SQVTM and CDR2 ANQGSEA.

V is TRBV7-8 and J is TRBJ2-3; D call uncertain. Trimming took 2 bases from V and 1 from J, leaving 7 bases between them. Germline V gene sequence: CDR1 SGHVS, CDR2 FQNEAQ. The CDR3 has 14 residues. The CDR3 region has the DNA TGTGCCAGCAGCTTAATGCTAGGCACAGATACGCAGTATTTT. Translating gives CASSLMLGTDTQYF.

This clonotype came up a few times. V usage is TRBV6-2 or TRBV6-3 and J usage is TRBJ2-7, with TRBD2 matching 8 bases. The CDR3 length is 15 residues. Germline CDR1 is MNHEY and CDR2 is SVGEGT. The V and J ends lost 6 bases and 5 bases, in that order; junction bases with no gene match: 12. The DNA of the CDR3 is TGTGCCAGCAGCCCCCTCGGCGGGAGGAGGAACGAGCAGTACTTC. It translates to CASSPLGGRRNEQYF.

This clonotype occurred many times. The chain uses TRBV12-3 or TRBV12-4 and TRBJ2-1, with 10 bases aligning to TRBD2. This CDR3 region has 17 residues. With V trimmed by 6 bases and J by 5 bases, 13 bases remained unmatched. The CDR3: CASSPFLSGGANNEQFF. The CDR3 DNA reads as TGTGCCAGCAGCCCTTTTCTAAGCGGGGGGGCAAACAATGAGCAGTTCTTC.

In this sample, this clonotype turned up once. The chain carries TRBV5-1 and TRBJ1-2; D is possibly TRBD1 (6 bases). V gave up 4 bases and J gave up 5 bases, with 24 bases separating them. This CDR3 region has 17 residues. Per the germline V gene, CDR1 is SGHRS and CDR2 is YFSETQ. CDR3 region: CASSPGARHDGNYGYTF. The DNA for the CDR3 is TGCGCCAGCAGCCCGGGGGCTCGTCACGATGGGAATTATGGCTACACCTTC.

This clonotype was seen more than once but under ten times. The rearrangement joins TRBV20-1 to TRBJ1-1; D is unclear. Trimming took 4 bases from V and 5 from J, leaving 23 bases between them. Germline V gene data show CDR1 as DFQATT and CDR2 as SNEGSKA (reference sequence). The CDR3 runs to 16 residues. CDR3 loop: CSAKILGIPSRTEAFF. The DNA of the CDR3 is TGCAGTGCTAAGATCTTGGGAATCCCATCAAGGACTGAAGCTTTCTTT.

This clonotype has ten or more counts. The chain employs TRBV5-1 and TRBJ2-1, with D tentatively TRBD1 (5 bases). CDR1 and CDR2 from the germline V gene are SGHRS and YFSETQ. Trimming cost V 4 bases and J 8 bases, with 16 bases left between them. CDR3 length: 14 residues. CDR3 in amino acids: CASSARQLGDEQFF. CDR3 in DNA: TGCGCCAGCAGCGCAAGACAGCTAGGGGATGAGCAGTTCTTC.

This clonotype was picked up a small number of times. The V gene is TRBV10-1, the J gene TRBJ2-2, with a weak D call TRBD1 (6 bases). Germline V gives CDR1 WNHNN, CDR2 SYGVQD (reference sequence). The V end was cut by 0 bases, the J end by 3 bases, with 11 bases between. There are 16 residues in the CDR3. CDR3 protein: CASSESDRRHTGELFF. DNA for the CDR3: TGCGCCAGCAGTGAGTCAGACAGGAGACACACCGGGGAGCTGTTTTTT.

The chain has TRBV7-2 and TRBJ2-4; D is ambiguous. Germline assignment: CDR1 SGHTA and CDR2 FQGNSA. This CDR3 is built from 16 residues. V lost 5 bases and J lost 3, with 17 bases in between. The CDR3 is CASSPGPIIGKNIQYF. CDR3 bases: TGTGCCAGCAGCCCCGGACCGATTATCGGCAAAAACATTCAGTACTTC.

The sample holds many counts of this clonotype. V is TRBV12-3 or TRBV12-4 and J is TRBJ2-2; tentative D call: TRBD2 (6 bases). Between the trimmed V and J ends, which lost 10 bases and 4 bases, there was a span of 16 bases. This CDR3 spans 14 amino acids. CDR3 bases: TGTGCCACCCGGTCCAGGCGGGGCACCGGGGAGCTGTTTTTT. It encodes CATRSRRGTGELFF.

This clonotype turned up a few times. The gene calls are TRBV12-3 or TRBV12-4 and TRBJ2-5; TRBD2 aligns across 13 bases. CDR3 length: 17 residues. V shed 6 bases and J 5 bases; nucleotides not matched to a gene: 12. CDR3 residues: CASSREGLAGVRETQYF. The CDR3 nucleotides are TGTGCCAGCAGCCGGGAAGGACTAGCGGGAGTTCGGGAGACCCAGTACTTC.

The rearrangement links TRBV27 to TRBJ1-2; TRBD1 might be the D (5 bases). CDR1 and CDR2 from the germline V gene are MNHEY and SMNVEV (reference sequence). This CDR3 has 14 residues. V was shortened by 6 bases and J by 4 bases, with 15 bases between the two germline ends. CDR3 sequence reads: CASSPREAAYGYTF. The CDR3, as DNA: TGTGCCAGCAGCCCCAGGGAGGCAGCCTATGGCTACACCTTC.

This chain joins TRBV11-2 and TRBJ2-7, with D perhaps matching TRBD1 or TRBD2 (5 bases each). Trimming removed 5 bases from V and 4 bases from J, with 15 bases in between. Germline CDR1 is SGHAT and CDR2 is FQNNGV. CDR3 length equals 14 residues. The CDR3 sequence is CASSRQVGVYEQYF. CDR3 nucleotides: TGTGCCAGCAGCAGGCAAGTGGGGGTTTACGAGCAGTACTTC.

The chain links TRBV11-2 to TRBJ2-7, with TRBD1 identical over 8 bases. Trimming at V came to 5 bases and at J to 5 bases, leaving 11 bases not matched to a gene. This CDR3 is 15 amino acids long. Germline CDR1 is SGHAT and CDR2 is FQNNGV. The CDR3 spells CASSQDRVQLHEQYF. In DNA form, the CDR3 reads TGTGCCAGCAGCCAGGACAGGGTTCAGCTCCACGAGCAGTACTTC.

V gene TRBV2 combines with J gene TRBJ1-6; 7 bases are shared with TRBD1. Germline lookup yields CDR1 SNHLY and CDR2 FYNNEI. Unmatched junction bases numbered 10, after V lost 7 bases and J lost 4 bases. The CDR3 has 16 residues. The CDR3 sequence: CASIVDRTRYNSPLHF. DNA for the CDR3: TGTGCCAGCATCGTGGACAGGACACGATATAATTCACCCCTCCACTTT.

This clonotype was seen a handful of times. In DNA, the CDR3 is TGCGCCAGCAGCTTTAGACAGGGTGACACCGGGGAGCTGTTTTTT. Protein sequence: CASSFRQGDTGELFF. The chain links TRBV5-1 to TRBJ2-2; TRBD1 aligns across 7 bases. The CDR3 extends over 15 amino acids. The J segment lost 3 bases and the V segment lost 2 bases, leaving 4 bases of the junction unmatched. Germline-derived CDR1 and CDR2 are SGHRS and YFSETQ.

The V and J genes are TRBV20-1 and TRBJ1-2; maybe TRBD1 (6 bases). The CDR3 sequence is 14 residues long. Between the trimmed V and J ends, which lost 1 base and 0 bases, there was a span of 9 bases. Germline V gene lookup returns CDR1 DFQATT and CDR2 SNEGSKA (reference sequence). CDR3 sequence: CSARGTAANYGYTF. CDR3 coding DNA: TGCAGTGCTAGAGGGACAGCGGCTAACTATGGCTACACCTTC.

V gene TRBV5-5 combines with J gene TRBJ2-7, with TRBD2 matching over 10 bases. J lost 2 bases, V lost 6 bases, and 8 bases had no gene match. The CDR3 extends over 15 amino acids. Germline CDR1 reads SGHKS; CDR2 reads YYEKEE (reference sequence). CDR3 sequence (DNA): TGTGCCAGCACCCGATCGAGCGGGGGGGCCTACGAGCAGTACTTC. It yields the protein CASTRSSGGAYEQYF.